Sequencing of this T cell receptor beta chain was carried out in a study of T cells in AML relapse after transplant (dated by TCRdb to between 2019 and 2020). Regarding the complete study: This retrospective study examined inhibitory receptor expression and TCR repertoires of bone marrow T cells in patients who received allogeneic HSCT for myeloid malignancy.

Libraries were built with PCR. TCR alpha and beta chains were amplified from RNA with a modified RACE PCR protocol rather than multiplex PCR. An Illumina MiSeq was used to sequence the libraries, and raw reads were demultiplexed using sample-specific barcode combinations. The study's processing was this. MiXCR software was used to identify TCR clonotypes from the sequencing reads. TCRdb reprocessed the public reads (quality trimming at Q25 with fastp, clone calling with MiXCR) and kept in-frame beta chains. Every CDR3 protein is listed once, alongside the most common genes and DNA of its rows. The V and J calls and clone size are TCRdb's, not the authors'. The sample table lists 450 to 600 distinct CDR3 sequences, 11% of them with a count of one. The top ten clones comprise 56% of the sample. Paper-wide results and their limitations: Very few samples underpinned the TCR repertoire comparisons, and for unsorted bone marrow each group had only a few individuals.

By its share of the sample, this clonotype is medium-sized (0.01 to 0.1%). The clone's antigen remains unknown. Nothing much larger sits one base from this clone, and base qualities are not available. According to the germline V gene, CDR1 reads SGHTA and CDR2 reads FQGTGA. From the cysteine up to the phenylalanine, the CDR3 has a length of 15 residues. CDR3 DNA is the only sequence kept; it has 45 bases, read in frame from the first base. V gives up 5 bases and J gives up 0 bases, and the segment between their germline ends measures 11 bases. The chain uses TRBV7-3 and TRBJ1-5, with an unclear D gene assignment. The source was bone marrow, either the whole sample or a sorted T cell fraction (not recorded which), collected at relapse. The sequence derives from a human donor who had a stem cell transplant for acute myeloid leukemia. Following transplantation, T cells from the graft donor may be among those present. The CDR3 has the sequence CASSPGWGSNQPQHF. The nucleotide sequence reads as follows: TGTGCCAGCAGCCCGGGGTGGGGTAGCAATCAGCCCCAGCATTTT.